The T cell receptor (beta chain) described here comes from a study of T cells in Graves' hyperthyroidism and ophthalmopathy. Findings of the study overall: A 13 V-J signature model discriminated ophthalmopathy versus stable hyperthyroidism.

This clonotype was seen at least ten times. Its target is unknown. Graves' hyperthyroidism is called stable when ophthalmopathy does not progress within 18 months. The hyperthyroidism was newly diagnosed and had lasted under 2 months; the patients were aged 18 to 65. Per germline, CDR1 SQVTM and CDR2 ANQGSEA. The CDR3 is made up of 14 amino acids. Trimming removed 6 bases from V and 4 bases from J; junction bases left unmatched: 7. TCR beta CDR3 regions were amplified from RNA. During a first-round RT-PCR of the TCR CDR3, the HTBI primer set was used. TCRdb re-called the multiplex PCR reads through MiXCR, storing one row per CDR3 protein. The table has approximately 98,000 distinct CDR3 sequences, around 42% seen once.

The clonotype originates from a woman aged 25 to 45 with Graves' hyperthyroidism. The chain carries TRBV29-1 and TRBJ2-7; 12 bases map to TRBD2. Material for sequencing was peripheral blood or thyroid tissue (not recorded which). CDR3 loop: CSVWTSGIIYEQYF. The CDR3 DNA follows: TGCAGCGTGTGGACTAGCGGGATTATATACGAGCAGTACTTC.